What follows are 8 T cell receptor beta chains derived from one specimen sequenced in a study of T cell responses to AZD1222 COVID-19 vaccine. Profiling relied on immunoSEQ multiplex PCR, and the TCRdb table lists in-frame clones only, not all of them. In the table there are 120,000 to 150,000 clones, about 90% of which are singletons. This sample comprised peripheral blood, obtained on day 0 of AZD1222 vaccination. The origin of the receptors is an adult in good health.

The CDR3 region is CASSMTAYGYTF. The CDR3 DNA sequence: TGTGCCAGCAGTATGACGGCATATGGCTACACCTTC. The gene calls are TRBV6-5 and TRBJ1-2; D gene unclear. CDR1 MNHEY and CDR2 SVGAGI come from the germline V gene. Trimming stripped 5 bases from V and 5 bases from J, with 9 bases between. This CDR3 is built from 12 residues.

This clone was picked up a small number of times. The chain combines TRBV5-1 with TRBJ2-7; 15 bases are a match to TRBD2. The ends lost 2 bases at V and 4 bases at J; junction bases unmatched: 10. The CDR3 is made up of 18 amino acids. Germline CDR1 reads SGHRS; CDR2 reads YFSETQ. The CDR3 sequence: CASSLTTRTSGRGYEQYF. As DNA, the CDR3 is TGCGCCAGCAGCTTAACAACTCGGACTAGCGGGAGGGGGTACGAGCAGTACTTC.

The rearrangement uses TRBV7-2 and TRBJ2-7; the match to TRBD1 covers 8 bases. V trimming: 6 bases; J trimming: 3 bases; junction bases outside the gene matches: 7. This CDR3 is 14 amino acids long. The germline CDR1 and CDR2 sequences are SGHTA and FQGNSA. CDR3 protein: CASRSTGGNYEQYF. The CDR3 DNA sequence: TGTGCCAGCAGGTCCACAGGGGGGAACTACGAGCAGTACTTC. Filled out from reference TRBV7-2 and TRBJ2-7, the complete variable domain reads GAGVSQSPSNKVTEKGKDVELRCDPISGHTALYWYRQSLGQGLEFLIYFQGNSAPDKSGLPSDRFSAERTGGSVSTLTIQRTQQEDSAVYLCASRSTGGNYEQYFGPGTRLTVT.

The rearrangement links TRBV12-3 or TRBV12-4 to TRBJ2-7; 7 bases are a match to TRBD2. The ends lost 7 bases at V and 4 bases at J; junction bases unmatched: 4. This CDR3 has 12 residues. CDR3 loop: CASKGRDYEQYF. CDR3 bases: TGTGCCAGCAAAGGGAGGGATTACGAGCAGTACTTC.

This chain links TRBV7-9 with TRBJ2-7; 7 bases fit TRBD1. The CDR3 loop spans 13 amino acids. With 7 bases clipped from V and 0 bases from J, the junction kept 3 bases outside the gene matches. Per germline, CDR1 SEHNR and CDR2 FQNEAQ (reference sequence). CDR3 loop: CASTDRSSYEQYF. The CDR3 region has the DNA TGTGCCAGCACGGACAGGAGCTCCTACGAGCAGTACTTC. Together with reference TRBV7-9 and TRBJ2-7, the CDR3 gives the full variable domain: DTGVSQNPRHKITKRGQNVTFRCDPISEHNRLYWYRQTLGQGPEFLTYFQNEAQLEKSRLLSDRFSAERPKGSFSTLEIQRTEQGDSAMYLCASTDRSSYEQYFGPGTRLTVT.

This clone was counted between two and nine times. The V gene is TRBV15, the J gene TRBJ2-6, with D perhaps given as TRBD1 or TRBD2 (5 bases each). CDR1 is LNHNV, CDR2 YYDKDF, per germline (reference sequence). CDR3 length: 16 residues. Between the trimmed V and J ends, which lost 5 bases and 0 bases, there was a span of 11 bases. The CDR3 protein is CATSVDGTSGANVLTF. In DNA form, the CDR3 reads TGTGCCACCAGCGTCGATGGGACCTCTGGGGCCAACGTCCTGACTTTC.

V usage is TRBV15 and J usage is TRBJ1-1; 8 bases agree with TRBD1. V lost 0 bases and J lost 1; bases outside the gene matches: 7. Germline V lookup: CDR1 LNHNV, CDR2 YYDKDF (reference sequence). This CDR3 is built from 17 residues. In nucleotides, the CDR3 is TGTGCCACCAGCAGAGACCCCAGGGGGCTATGGAACACTGAAGCTTTCTTT. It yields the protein CATSRDPRGLWNTEAFF. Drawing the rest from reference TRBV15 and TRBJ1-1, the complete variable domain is DAMVIQNPRYQVTQFGKPVTLSCSQTLNHNVMYWYQQKSSQAPKLLFHYYDKDFNNEADTPDNFQSRRPNTSFCFLDIRSPGLGDTAMYLCATSRDPRGLWNTEAFFGQGTRLTVV.

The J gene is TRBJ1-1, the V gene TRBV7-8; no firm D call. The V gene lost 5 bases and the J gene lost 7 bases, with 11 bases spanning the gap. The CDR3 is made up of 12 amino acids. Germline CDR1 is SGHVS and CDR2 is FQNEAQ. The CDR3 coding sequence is TGTGCCAGCAGCCCGGGAGGGTATGAAGCTTTCTTT. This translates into CASSPGGYEAFF.